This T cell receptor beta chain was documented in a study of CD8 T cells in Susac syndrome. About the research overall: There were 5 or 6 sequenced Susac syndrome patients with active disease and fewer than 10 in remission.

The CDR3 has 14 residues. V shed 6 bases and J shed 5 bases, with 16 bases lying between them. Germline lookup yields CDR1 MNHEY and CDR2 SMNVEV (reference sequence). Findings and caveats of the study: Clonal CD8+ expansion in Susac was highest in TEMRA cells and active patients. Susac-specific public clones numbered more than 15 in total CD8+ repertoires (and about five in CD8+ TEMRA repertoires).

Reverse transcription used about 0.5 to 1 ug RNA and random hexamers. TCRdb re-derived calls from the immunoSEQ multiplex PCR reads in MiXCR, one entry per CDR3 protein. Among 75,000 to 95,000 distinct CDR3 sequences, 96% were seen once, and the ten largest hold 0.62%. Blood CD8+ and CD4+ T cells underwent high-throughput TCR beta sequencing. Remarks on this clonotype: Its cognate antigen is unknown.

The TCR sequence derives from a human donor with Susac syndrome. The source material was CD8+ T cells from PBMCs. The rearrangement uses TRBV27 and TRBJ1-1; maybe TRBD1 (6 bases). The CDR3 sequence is CASSWGASATEAFF. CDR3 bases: TGTGCCAGCAGCTGGGGGGCGAGTGCGACTGAAGCTTTCTTT.